These T cell receptor beta chains were read from a single sample in a study of blood T cell repertoires in COVID-19. Method: immunoSEQ multiplex PCR; TCRdb's copy keeps in-frame clones and lacks some. The table lists about 140,000 clones, approximately 86% of them singletons. The sample was peripheral blood. The receptors were sampled from a woman aged 60-75 years with acute or convalescent COVID-19. CDR3s include the opening cysteine and the closing phenylalanine or tryptophan. A D gene is named only where the DNA matches it firmly. Some rows have no size entry. The others give once, few or many, or a class for an expanded clone.

>NA|TRBV15|NA|TRBJ1-5
TGTGCCACCAGCAGAGGGAGTTATAGCAATCAGCCCCAGCATTTT
CATSRGSYSNQPQHF
>NA|TRBV5-5|NA|TRBJ2-2
TGTGCCAGCAGCTTGGCCCCCCAGGCGTCAGGTGGGGAGCTGTTTTTT
CASSLAPQASGGELFF
>NA|TRBV5-6|NA|TRBJ1-2
TGTGCCAGCAGCTTGGGGGGCAGGGCCTTAAGAGGCTACACCTTC
CASSLGGRALRGYTF
>TRBD1|TRBV14|NA|TRBJ1-2
TGTGCCAGCAGCCGTAACAGGGGTAACTATGGCTACACCTTC
CASSRNRGNYGYTF
>TRBD1|TRBV15|NA|TRBJ2-7
TGTGCCACCAGCAGCCAACCGGGACAGGAAGGATTCAAGCAGTACTTC
CATSSQPGQEGFKQYF
>TRBD1|TRBV28|NA|TRBJ1-6
TGTGCCAGCAGTTTGGGACAGCACAATTCACCCCTCCACTTT
CASSLGQHNSPLHF
>NA|TRBV3-1/TRBV3-2|NA|TRBJ2-2
TGTGCCAGCAGCTTCAGGGACACCGGGGAGCTGTTTTTT
CASSFRDTGELFF
>TRBD1|TRBV27|NA|TRBJ1-3
TGTGCCAGCAGTTTCGGGACAGGGGGTGGAAACACCATATATTTT
CASSFGTGGGNTIYF
>NA|TRBV10-2|NA|TRBJ1-5
TGCGCCAGCAGTGAGGTCCAGAGCAATCAGCCCCAGCATTTT
CASSEVQSNQPQHF
>NA|TRBV27|NA|TRBJ1-1
TGTGCCAGCAGTTCGACAGGCCCCTCCGACATGAACACTGAAGCTTTCTTT
CASSSTGPSDMNTEAFF
>TRBD1|TRBV10-2|NA|TRBJ1-2
TGCGCCAGCAGTGAGGGACAGGGTCGAGGCTACACCTTC
CASSEGQGRGYTF
>NA|TRBV19|NA|TRBJ1-5
TGTGCCAGTAGAGGAGGGTTTCAGCCCCAGCATTTT
CASRGGFQPQHF
>TRBD2|TRBV6-1|NA|TRBJ2-3
TGTGCCAGCAGTGTATCCAGCGGGGGGGCCACAGATACGCAGTATTTT
CASSVSSGGATDTQYF
>NA|TRBV9|few|TRBJ2-2
TGTGCCAGCAGCGAAACACCGGGATTCACCACCGGGGAGCTGTTTTTT
CASSETPGFTTGELFF
>NA|TRBV28|NA|TRBJ1-1
TGTGCCAGCAGTTTATCGAGCGGGTATAGCACTGAAGCTTTCTTT
CASSLSSGYSTEAFF
>TRBD2|TRBV5-1|NA|TRBJ2-3
TGCGCCAGTGGGACTAGCGTTGGGACAGATACGCAGTATTTT
CASGTSVGTDTQYF
>NA|TRBV28|NA|TRBJ1-2
TGTGCCACCGCCCCCTCGGGGGTGGACTATGGCTACACCTTC
CATAPSGVDYGYTF
>TRBD1|TRBV29-1|few|TRBJ1-2
TGCAGCGGGACAATGACAGGGGGCGCGGATGGCTACACCTTC
CSGTMTGGADGYTF